These 23 T cell receptor beta chains originate from one sample sequenced in a study of shared T cell receptors in the human thymus. TCRdb's table, derived via immunoSEQ multiplex PCR, lists solely in-frame clones and lacks some. Here the sample spans hundreds of thousands of clones, 70% to 90% being singletons. The data also belong to a second study, concerning human thymus T cells.

The sequenced sample consisted of thymocytes. The receptors originated from a boy less than two years old with a congenital heart defect.

The rearrangement links TRBV5-1 to TRBJ2-3; 10 nucleotides agree with TRBD2. Looked up from germline, CDR1 is SGHRS and CDR2 is YFSETQ. The V and J ends lost 4 bases and 1 base, in that order; junction bases with no gene match: 3. CDR3 length: 15 residues. CDR3 in DNA: TGCGCCAGCAGCCAGCGGGAGGGGGGCACAGATACGCAGTATTTT. This codes for CASSQREGGTDTQYF.

This chain uses TRBV27 with TRBJ2-7, with 11 bases fitting TRBD1. Germline lookup yields CDR1 MNHEY and CDR2 SMNVEV (reference sequence). The junction had 3 bases not matched to a gene; V was cut back by 5 bases and J by 3 bases. The CDR3 extends over 14 amino acids. Here the CDR3 DNA reads TGTGCCAGCAGTAAGGGACAGGGGGTCTACGAGCAGTACTTC. This gives the protein CASSKGQGVYEQYF.

Here the CDR3 reads CASNDTGDAEAFF. For the CDR3, the DNA is TGTGCCAGCAACGATACAGGAGACGCTGAAGCTTTCTTT. The V gene is TRBV6-5, the J gene TRBJ1-1; D may be TRBD1 (5 bases). This CDR3 spans 13 amino acids. V lost 7 bases and J 6 bases, leaving 15 bases between the germline ends. Germline V CDR1 and CDR2: MNHEY, SVGAGI.

Only a few counts were recorded for this clone. CDR3 amino acids: CASSPFSQDSFQGYEQYF. The CDR3 DNA reads TGTGCCAGCAGTCCATTCAGTCAAGACTCGTTCCAGGGCTACGAGCAGTACTTC. V and J are TRBV28 and TRBJ2-7; D is perhaps TRBD1 (5 bases). Germline lookup yields CDR1 MDHEN and CDR2 SYDVKM. This CDR3 comprises 18 residues. V gave up 5 bases and J gave up 3 bases, with 26 bases separating them.

This chain uses TRBV19 with TRBJ2-3; 7 bases agree with TRBD1. There are 14 residues in the CDR3. Germline V gene sequence: CDR1 LNHDA, CDR2 SQIVND (reference sequence). J was trimmed by 2 bases and V by 3 bases; bases with no gene match: 2. CDR3 in DNA: TGTGCCAGTAGTATCGGACAGGACACAGATACGCAGTATTTT. This translates into CASSIGQDTDTQYF.

The DNA of the CDR3 is TGCGCCAGCAGCGCGCAGCGGGGGGGACAAGAGACCCAGTACTTC. Residues: CASSAQRGGQETQYF. The chain carries TRBV4-3 and TRBJ2-5; 10 positions match TRBD2. The CDR3 is 15 amino acids. Germline CDR1 is LGHNA and CDR2 is YSLEER. J gave up 2 bases and V 5 bases, and 5 bases lay outside the gene matches.

V gene TRBV4-1 combines with J gene TRBJ2-3; the match to TRBD1 covers 9 bases. V lost 0 bases and J lost 4; bases outside the gene matches: 5. The CDR3 is made up of 16 amino acids. Germline loops: CDR1 MGHRA, CDR2 YSYEKL. Here the CDR3 DNA reads TGCGCCAGCAGCCAAGATTCGAGACAGGGGGCAGATACGCAGTATTTT. It specifies CASSQDSRQGADTQYF.

V gene TRBV11-2 combines with J gene TRBJ1-1, with D tentatively TRBD1 (5 bases). Germline CDR1 is SGHAT and CDR2 is FQNNGV. The CDR3 has 15 amino acids. Trimming removed 0 bases from V and 3 bases from J, with 11 bases in between. The CDR3 DNA follows: TGTGCCAGCAGCTTAGAGGCAGGGTTGTACACTGAAGCTTTCTTT. It specifies CASSLEAGLYTEAFF. Full variable domain (missing parts from reference TRBV11-2 and TRBJ1-1): EAGVAQSPRYKIIEKRQSVAFWCNPISGHATLYWYQQILGQGPKLLIQFQNNGVVDDSQLPKDRFSAERLKGVDSTLKIQPAKLEDSAVYLCASSLEAGLYTEAFFGQGTRLTVV.

The chain is built from TRBV28 and TRBJ1-6; tentative D call: TRBD1 (5 bases). The CDR3 runs 16 residues. V gave up 5 bases and J gave up 7 bases, with 18 bases separating them. The germline V gene encodes CDR1 MDHEN and CDR2 SYDVKM. The chain's CDR3 is CASSPRRQEGNSPLHF. CDR3 DNA sequence: TGTGCCAGCAGTCCGCGGCGGCAGGAGGGGAATTCACCCCTCCACTTT.

This chain joins TRBV19 and TRBJ2-7; TRBD1 is a possible D gene (6 bases). Trimming left V 6 bases short and J 3 bases short, with 15 bases between. The V gene's germline CDR1 is LNHDA and CDR2 SQIVND (reference sequence). There are 14 residues in the CDR3. DNA of the CDR3: TGTGCCAGTAGGATAAACACAGGGAACTACGAGCAGTACTTC. This encodes CASRINTGNYEQYF. The complete variable domain, with remaining parts taken from reference TRBV19 and TRBJ2-7, reads DGGITQSPKYLFRKEGQNVTLSCEQNLNHDAMYWYRQDPGQGLRLIYYSQIVNDFQKGDIAEGYSVSREKKESFPLTVTSAQKNPTAFYLCASRINTGNYEQYFGPGTRLTVT.

This chain's CDR3 is CASSLGAGQHGELFF. CDR3 in DNA: TGCGCCAGCAGCTTGGGTGCCGGACAGCACGGGGAGCTGTTTTTT. This rearrangement joins TRBV5-1 to TRBJ2-2; possibly TRBD1 for D (6 bases). The V end lost 0 bases, the J end lost 7 bases, and 13 bases lay between the germline ends. The germline gives CDR1 SGHRS, CDR2 YFSETQ. The CDR3 covers 15 residues.

In its sample, this clone was seen a few times. The chain links TRBV6-1 to TRBJ2-7, with a possible D match to TRBD2 (5 bases). This CDR3 is 13 amino acids long. Germline V gene data show CDR1 as MNHNS and CDR2 as SASEGT. Trimming removed 1 base from V and 2 bases from J, with 6 bases in between. The DNA for the CDR3 is TGTGCCAGCAGTGAAGACGGGGCCTACGAGCAGTACTTC. This sequence encodes CASSEDGAYEQYF.

CDR3 in DNA: TGTGCCATCAGTTCTTCCTATGGCTACACCTTC. Protein product: CAISSSYGYTF. The chain joins TRBV10-3 to TRBJ1-2; D is undetermined. Trimming took off 5 bases at V and 4 bases at J, with 5 bases between the two ends. CDR3 size: 11 residues. Germline V gene sequence: CDR1 ENHRY, CDR2 SYGVKD.

This clone was seen just once. This chain links TRBV19 with TRBJ2-7; TRBD2 aligns across 14 bases. CDR1 is LNHDA, CDR2 SQIVND, per germline (reference sequence). Germline trimming cut 6 bases from V and 3 bases from J; bases unmatched to any gene: 1. CDR3 length: 14 amino acids. As DNA, the CDR3 is TGTGCCAGTAGCGGACTAGCGGGAGGCTACGAGCAGTACTTC. Translating gives CASSGLAGGYEQYF.

The chain carries TRBV15 and TRBJ2-7, with D possibly being TRBD2 (5 bases). Trimming left V 1 base short and J 0 bases short, with 13 bases between. The CDR3 has 16 residues. The V gene's germline CDR1 is LNHNV and CDR2 YYDKDF (reference sequence). The CDR3 DNA sequence: TGTGCCACCAGCAGAGCCTGGAGGCCAACCTCCTACGAGCAGTACTTC. Its translation is CATSRAWRPTSYEQYF.

This chain links TRBV7-2 with TRBJ2-3, with D maybe TRBD1 (6 bases). Trimming took off 5 bases at V and 2 bases at J, with 11 bases between the two ends. This CDR3 comprises 14 residues. Germline CDR1 SGHTA, CDR2 FQGNSA. The CDR3 sequence is CASSPRGNTDTQYF. DNA for the CDR3: TGTGCCAGCAGCCCCAGGGGTAACACAGATACGCAGTATTTT.

The chain uses TRBV28 and TRBJ1-2; 8 bases match TRBD1. The junction had 11 bases not matched to a gene; V was cut back by 6 bases and J by 5 bases. Looked up from germline, CDR1 is MDHEN and CDR2 is SYDVKM. This CDR3 has 15 amino acids. For the CDR3, the DNA is TGTGCCAGCAGACCTAGACAGGGGTCGCGGTATGGCTACACCTTC. Translated, it gives CASRPRQGSRYGYTF.

The genes are TRBV28 and TRBJ2-2; a possible D gene is TRBD1 (5 bases). CDR3 size: 16 residues. V lost 9 bases and J lost 1, with 18 bases in between. In germline, CDR1 is MDHEN, CDR2 SYDVKM. CDR3: CASRPREGENTGELFF. CDR3 nucleotides: TGTGCCAGTCGGCCGCGCGAAGGGGAGAACACCGGGGAGCTGTTTTTT.

The rearrangement joins TRBV14 to TRBJ2-6, with TRBD1 matching 8 bases. Germline-derived CDR1 and CDR2 are SGHDN and FVKESK. The V segment lost 4 bases and the J segment 2 bases; nucleotides outside the gene matches: 13. CDR3 size: 19 residues. CDR3 in DNA: TGTGCCAGCAGCCCCTGGACAGGGTCCCCGGTGACTGGGGCCAACGTCCTGACTTTC. This sequence encodes CASSPWTGSPVTGANVLTF.

The rearrangement joins TRBV6-4 to TRBJ1-1; weak D call: TRBD1 (5 bases). Germline V gives CDR1 MRHNA, CDR2 SNTAGT. The CDR3 is made up of 16 amino acids. The germline V and J ends were trimmed by 6 bases and 0 bases, with 17 bases remaining between them. Here the CDR3 DNA reads TGTGCCAGCAGGGCGGACATAGACCTAATGAACACTGAAGCTTTCTTT. This encodes CASRADIDLMNTEAFF.

The chain has TRBV9 and TRBJ2-1, with 7 bases lining up with TRBD1. The CDR3 consists of 16 residues. Trimming took 3 bases from V and 2 from J; bases not matched to a gene: 8. The V gene's germline CDR1 is SGDLS and CDR2 YYNGEE. The CDR3 DNA is TGTGCCAGCAGCGACACCTGGACAGGCACCTACAATGAGCAGTTCTTC. Translation gives CASSDTWTGTYNEQFF.

In its sample, this clone was seen once. The J gene is TRBJ2-3, the V gene TRBV4-1; 7 bases are shared with TRBD2. The CDR3 is made up of 19 amino acids. With V trimmed by 0 bases and J by 0 bases, 12 bases remained unmatched. The germline V gene has CDR1 MGHRA and CDR2 YSYEKL. CDR3 sequence: CASSQDDVGGRSSTDTQYF. The CDR3, as DNA: TGCGCCAGCAGCCAAGATGATGTAGGCGGGAGATCCAGCACAGATACGCAGTATTTT.

V gene TRBV14 combines with J gene TRBJ2-5; 7 positions match TRBD1. CDR1 and CDR2 from the germline V gene are SGHDN and FVKESK. V gave up 1 base and J gave up 0 bases; unmatched junction bases: 2. This CDR3 comprises 15 residues. The CDR3 loop reads CASSQGQGNQETQYF. The CDR3 DNA sequence: TGTGCCAGCAGCCAAGGACAGGGTAACCAAGAGACCCAGTACTTC.